The 16 T cell receptor beta chains below come from one sample, sequenced in a study of human T cells and chemical hapten exposure. Stated time point: patch test 2, 6 weeks after DPC sensitization. Stated treatment: therapeutic diphenylcyclopropenone sensitization with weekly scalp DPC. TCRdb passed the RACE reads through MiXCR, listing each CDR3 protein once. The table shows 65,000 to 90,000 distinct CDR3 sequences, with around 7% occurring only once. The material was whole blood, obtained in connection with sensitization to the hapten diphenylcyclopropenone (DPC). The receptors were gathered from a woman aged 25 to 45 with alopecia areata. Some clones in this sample may be carry-over from other donors' samples.

This clonotype has a count of ten or more. This sequence joins TRBV2 and TRBJ1-5; D may be TRBD1 (6 bases). V lost 7 bases to trimming and J lost 1 base, with 14 bases between them. CDR1 is SNHLY and CDR2 is FYNNEI in the germline V gene. CDR3 size: 15 residues. CDR3 protein: CASTGGAGSNQPQHF. The CDR3 DNA reads TGTGCCAGCACCGGGGGGGCAGGCAGCAATCAGCCCCAGCATTTT. Using reference TRBV2 and TRBJ1-5 for the parts outside the CDR3, the full variable domain is EPEVTQTPSHQVTQMGQEVILRCVPISNHLYFYWYRQILGQKVEFLVSFYNNEISEKSEIFDDQFSVERPDGSNFTLKIRSTKLEDSAMYFCASTGGAGSNQPQHFGDGTRLSIL.

This clonotype was recorded a few times. This rearrangement joins TRBV7-3 to TRBJ1-1; D uncertain. The germline V gene has CDR1 SGHTA and CDR2 FQGTGA. This CDR3 has 14 residues. V was pared by 1 base and J by 0 bases, with 6 bases between. The CDR3 nucleotides read TGTGCCAGCAGCTTAATCGGGATGAACACTGAAGCTTTCTTT. Amino acids: CASSLIGMNTEAFF.

Here the CDR3 reads CASSLAQVDKLFF. The CDR3 DNA follows: TGTGCCAGCAGCTTAGCGCAAGTAGACAAACTGTTTTTT. The chain joins TRBV7-2 to TRBJ1-4, with D unresolved. The V gene's germline CDR1 is SGHTA and CDR2 FQGNSA. The CDR3 has 13 residues. Trimming took 0 bases from V and 11 from J, leaving 10 bases between them.

A few counts support this clonotype. The chain employs TRBV12-3 or TRBV12-4 and TRBJ1-1; D is unresolved. V shed 6 bases and J shed 6 bases, with 14 bases lying between them. The length of the CDR3 is 13 residues. The CDR3 sequence: CASRTSTKAEAFF. In DNA, the CDR3 is TGTGCCAGCAGGACATCCACTAAGGCTGAAGCTTTCTTT.

The chain carries TRBV30 and TRBJ2-2; perhaps D is TRBD1 or TRBD2 (5 bases each). The CDR3 is made up of 15 amino acids. Per the germline V gene, CDR1 is GTSNPN and CDR2 is SVGIG (reference sequence). V shed 2 bases and J shed 2 bases, with 12 bases lying between them. The CDR3: CAWSPGARNTGELFF. The CDR3 DNA reads TGTGCCTGGAGTCCCGGGGCGAGAAACACCGGGGAGCTGTTTTTT.

This clonotype has a count of ten or more. J is TRBJ1-5 and V is TRBV5-1; D gene unclear. V shed 4 bases and J shed 6 bases, with 17 bases lying between them. CDR3 length: 15 residues. CDR1 is SGHRS, CDR2 YFSETQ, per germline. The CDR3 reads CASSPSDWGAQPQHF. CDR3 bases: TGCGCCAGCAGCCCCTCCGATTGGGGAGCTCAGCCCCAGCATTTT.

Of note for this clonotype: Given a much more abundant clone one base away, this may be a read error. This chain links TRBV12-3 or TRBV12-4 with TRBJ1-1; no definite D call. The length of the CDR3 is 15 residues. V dropped 4 bases and J dropped 2 bases, with 14 bases sitting between them. The CDR3 reads CASSSGIVDNTEAFF. The CDR3 bases are TGTGCCAGCAGTTCCGGGATAGTTGATAACACTGAAGCTTTCTTT.

The chain employs TRBV7-2 and TRBJ1-2; TRBD1 aligns across 8 bases. The length of the CDR3 is 16 residues. Trimming at V came to 1 base and at J to 4 bases, leaving 8 bases not matched to a gene. Germline V gene data show CDR1 as SGHTA and CDR2 as FQGNSA. The CDR3 reads CASSLVVVQGVYGYTF. CDR3 coding DNA: TGTGCCAGCAGCTTAGTTGTAGTACAGGGGGTCTATGGCTACACCTTC.

This clonotype was seen a few times. This chain uses TRBV10-2 with TRBJ2-5; 7 bases map to TRBD1. The CDR3 has 14 residues. In germline, CDR1 is WSHSY, CDR2 SAAADI. CDR3 region: CTTTGTVYQETQYF. DNA for the CDR3: TGCACCACCACCGGGACAGTGTACCAAGAGACCCAGTACTTC.

At least ten counts were recorded for this clonotype. The chain links TRBV10-3 to TRBJ2-2; D is possibly TRBD1 or TRBD2 (5 bases each). The V gene's germline CDR1 is ENHRY and CDR2 SYGVKD. The CDR3 spans 15 residues. Trimming shortened V by 6 bases and J by 6 bases, and 17 bases separated the two germline ends. The CDR3 is CAIRGTTQGPGELFF. The CDR3 DNA sequence: TGTGCCATCAGAGGGACGACCCAGGGTCCCGGGGAGCTGTTTTTT.

This clonotype was seen more than once but under ten times. The chain recombines TRBV6-5 with TRBJ1-1, with unresolved D. V was trimmed by 4 bases and J by 4 bases, leaving 13 bases between them. The CDR3 consists of 14 residues. CDR1 and CDR2 (germline): MNHEY, SVGAGI. CDR3 residues: CASSWTGGGTEAFF. In nucleotides, the CDR3 is TGTGCCAGCAGTTGGACCGGCGGCGGCACTGAAGCTTTCTTT.

This clonotype was picked up a small number of times. The chain uses TRBV6-1 and TRBJ2-3, with unresolved D. Germline CDR1 and CDR2: MNHNS and SASEGT. With 2 bases removed from V and 5 bases from J, the gap between germline ends came to 5 bases. There are 12 residues in the CDR3. CDR3 nucleotide sequence: TGTGCCAGCAGTGAATTCGAAGATACGCAGTATTTT. Amino acids: CASSEFEDTQYF.

This chain links TRBV5-1 with TRBJ2-3; 11 positions agree with TRBD1. CDR3 length: 15 amino acids. Germline CDR1 is SGHRS and CDR2 is YFSETQ. The V segment lost 4 bases and the J segment 4 bases; nucleotides outside the gene matches: 5. In nucleotides, the CDR3 is TGCGCCAGCAGCATGCCGGGACAGGGGGCAGATACGCAGTATTTT. The encoded protein is CASSMPGQGADTQYF.

This clonotype was observed at least ten times. This rearrangement joins TRBV2 to TRBJ2-5; tentatively, D is TRBD1 (5 bases). Germline lookup yields CDR1 SNHLY and CDR2 FYNNEI. There are 14 residues in the CDR3. V lost 7 bases, J lost 1 base, and 13 bases lay in between. The CDR3 region is CASKSDSFQETQYF. Here the CDR3 DNA reads TGTGCCAGCAAGAGTGACAGCTTCCAAGAGACCCAGTACTTC.

Regarding this clonotype: One end of the junction does not line up with germline, which may come from a read error. This rearrangement joins TRBV30 to TRBJ1-5; tentative D call: TRBD1 (6 bases). Per germline, CDR1 GTSNPN and CDR2 SVGIG (reference sequence). The CDR3 extends over 13 amino acids. CDR3 amino acids: CAWSRQDDQPQNF. DNA for the CDR3: TGTGCCTGGAGTCGACAGGACGATCAGCCCCAGAATTTT.

This clonotype was counted at least ten times. The rearrangement links TRBV6-5 to TRBJ1-2; 7 bases fit TRBD1. V lost 5 bases and J lost 2; bases outside the gene matches: 5. CDR3 size: 14 residues. Germline CDR1 is MNHEY and CDR2 is SVGAGI. CDR3 region: CASSRTGRNYGYTF. CDR3 bases: TGTGCCAGCAGTAGGACAGGACGCAACTATGGCTACACCTTC.